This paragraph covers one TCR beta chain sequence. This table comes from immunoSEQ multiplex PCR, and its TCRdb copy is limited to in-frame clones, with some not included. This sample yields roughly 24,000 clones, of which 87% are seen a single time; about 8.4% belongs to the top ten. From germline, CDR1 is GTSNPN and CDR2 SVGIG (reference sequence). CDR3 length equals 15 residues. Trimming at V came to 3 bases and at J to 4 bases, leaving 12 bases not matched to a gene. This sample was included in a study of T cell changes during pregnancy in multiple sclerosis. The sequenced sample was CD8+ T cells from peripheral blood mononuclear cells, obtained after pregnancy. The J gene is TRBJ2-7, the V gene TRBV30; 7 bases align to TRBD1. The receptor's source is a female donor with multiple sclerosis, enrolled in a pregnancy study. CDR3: CAWSNAGTALYEQYF. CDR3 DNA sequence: TGTGCCTGGAGCAACGCCGGGACAGCTTTATACGAGCAGTACTTC.